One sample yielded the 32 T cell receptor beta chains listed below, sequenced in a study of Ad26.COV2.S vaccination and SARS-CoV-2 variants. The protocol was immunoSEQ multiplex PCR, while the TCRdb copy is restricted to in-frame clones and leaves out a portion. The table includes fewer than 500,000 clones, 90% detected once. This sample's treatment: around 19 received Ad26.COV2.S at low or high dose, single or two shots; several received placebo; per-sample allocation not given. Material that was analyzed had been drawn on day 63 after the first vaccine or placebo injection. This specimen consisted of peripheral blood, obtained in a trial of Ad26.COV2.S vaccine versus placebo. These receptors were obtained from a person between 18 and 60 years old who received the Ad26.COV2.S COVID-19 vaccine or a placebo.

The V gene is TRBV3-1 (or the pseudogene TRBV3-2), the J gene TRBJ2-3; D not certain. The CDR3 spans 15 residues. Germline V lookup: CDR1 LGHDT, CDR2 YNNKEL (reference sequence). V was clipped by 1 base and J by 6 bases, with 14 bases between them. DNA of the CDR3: TGTGCCAGCAGCCAAGGTCCCCGAGGTCTGGATACGCAGTATTTT. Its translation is CASSQGPRGLDTQYF.

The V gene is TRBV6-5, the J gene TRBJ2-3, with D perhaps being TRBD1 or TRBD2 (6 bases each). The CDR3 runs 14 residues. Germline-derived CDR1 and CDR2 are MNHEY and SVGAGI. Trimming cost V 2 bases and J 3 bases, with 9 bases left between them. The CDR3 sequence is CASSYQGGTDTQYF. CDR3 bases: TGTGCCAGCAGTTACCAAGGGGGGACAGATACGCAGTATTTT.

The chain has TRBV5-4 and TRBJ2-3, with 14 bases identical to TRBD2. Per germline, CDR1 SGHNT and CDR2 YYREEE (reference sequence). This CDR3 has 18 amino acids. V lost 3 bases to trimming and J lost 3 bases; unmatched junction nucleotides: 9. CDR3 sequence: CASSSGLAGAVRTDTQYF. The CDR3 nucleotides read TGTGCCAGCAGCTCGGGACTAGCGGGAGCGGTTAGGACAGATACGCAGTATTTT.

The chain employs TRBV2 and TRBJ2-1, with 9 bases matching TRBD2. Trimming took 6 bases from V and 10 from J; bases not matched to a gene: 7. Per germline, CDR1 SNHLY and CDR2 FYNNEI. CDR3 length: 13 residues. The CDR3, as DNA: TGTGCCAGCAGGTGGCTAGCGGGATGGGAGCAGTTCTTC. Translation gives CASRWLAGWEQFF. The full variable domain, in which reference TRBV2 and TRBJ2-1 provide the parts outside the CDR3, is EPEVTQTPSHQVTQMGQEVILRCVPISNHLYFYWYRQILGQKVEFLVSFYNNEISEKSEIFDDQFSVERPDGSNFTLKIRSTKLEDSAMYFCASRWLAGWEQFFGPGTRLTVL.

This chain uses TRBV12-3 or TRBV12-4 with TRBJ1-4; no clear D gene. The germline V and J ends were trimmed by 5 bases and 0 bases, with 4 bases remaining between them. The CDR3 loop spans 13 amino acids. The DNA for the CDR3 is TGTGCCAGCAGTCCCCCAACTAATGAAAAACTGTTTTTT. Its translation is CASSPPTNEKLFF.

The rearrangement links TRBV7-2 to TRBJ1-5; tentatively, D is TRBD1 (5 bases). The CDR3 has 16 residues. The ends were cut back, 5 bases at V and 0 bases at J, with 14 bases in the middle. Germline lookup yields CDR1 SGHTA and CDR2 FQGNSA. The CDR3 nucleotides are TGTGCCAGCAGCATAGTCGGGGGGTATAGCAATCAGCCCCAGCATTTT. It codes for CASSIVGGYSNQPQHF.

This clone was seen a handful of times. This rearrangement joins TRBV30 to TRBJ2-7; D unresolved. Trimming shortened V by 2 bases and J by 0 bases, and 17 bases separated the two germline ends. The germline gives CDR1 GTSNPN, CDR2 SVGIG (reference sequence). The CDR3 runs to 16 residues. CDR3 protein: CAWSSRVHISSYEQYF. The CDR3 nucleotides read TGTGCCTGGAGTTCACGGGTGCATATTAGCTCCTACGAGCAGTACTTC.

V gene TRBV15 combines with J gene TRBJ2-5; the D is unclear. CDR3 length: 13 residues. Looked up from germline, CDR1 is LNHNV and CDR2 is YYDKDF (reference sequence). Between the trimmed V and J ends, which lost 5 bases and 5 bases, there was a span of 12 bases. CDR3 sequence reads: CATSYVAGETQYF. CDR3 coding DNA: TGTGCCACCAGCTACGTCGCCGGGGAGACCCAGTACTTC.

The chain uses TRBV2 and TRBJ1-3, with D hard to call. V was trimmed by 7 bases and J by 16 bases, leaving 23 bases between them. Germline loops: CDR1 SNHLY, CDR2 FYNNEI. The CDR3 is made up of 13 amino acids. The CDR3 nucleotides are TGTGCCAGCATGTCTGAACCGGGAAACCCGCGGTATTTT. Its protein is CASMSEPGNPRYF.

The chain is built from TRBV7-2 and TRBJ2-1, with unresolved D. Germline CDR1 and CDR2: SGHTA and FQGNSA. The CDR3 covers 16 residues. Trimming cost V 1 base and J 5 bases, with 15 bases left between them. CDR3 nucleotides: TGTGCCAGCAGCTTAGGTCGTTCGAGAGCGAACAATGAGCAGTTCTTC. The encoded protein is CASSLGRSRANNEQFF.

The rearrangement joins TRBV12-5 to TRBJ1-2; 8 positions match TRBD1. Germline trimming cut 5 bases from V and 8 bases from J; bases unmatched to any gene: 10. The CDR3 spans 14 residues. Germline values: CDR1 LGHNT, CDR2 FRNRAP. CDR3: CASGVPGGQGGYTF. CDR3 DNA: TGTGCTAGTGGTGTACCCGGTGGACAGGGCGGCTACACCTTC.

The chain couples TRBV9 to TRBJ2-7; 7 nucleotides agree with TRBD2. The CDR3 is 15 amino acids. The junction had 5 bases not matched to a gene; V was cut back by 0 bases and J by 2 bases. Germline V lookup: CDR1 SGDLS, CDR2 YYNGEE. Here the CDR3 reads CASSVDVGGPYEQYF. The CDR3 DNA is TGTGCCAGCAGCGTAGATGTGGGAGGGCCCTACGAGCAGTACTTC.

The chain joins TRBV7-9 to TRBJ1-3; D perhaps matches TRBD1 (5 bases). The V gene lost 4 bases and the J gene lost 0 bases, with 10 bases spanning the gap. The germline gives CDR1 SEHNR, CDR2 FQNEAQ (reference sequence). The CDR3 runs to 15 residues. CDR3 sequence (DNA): TGTGCCAGCAGCTGGGGCGGAGCCTCTGGAAACACCATATATTTT. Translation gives CASSWGGASGNTIYF.

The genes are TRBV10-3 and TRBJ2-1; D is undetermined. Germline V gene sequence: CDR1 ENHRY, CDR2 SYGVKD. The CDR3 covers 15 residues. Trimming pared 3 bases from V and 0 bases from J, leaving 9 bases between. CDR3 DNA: TGTGCCATCAGTGACATCCTAAGCTCCTACAATGAGCAGTTCTTC. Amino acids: CAISDILSSYNEQFF.

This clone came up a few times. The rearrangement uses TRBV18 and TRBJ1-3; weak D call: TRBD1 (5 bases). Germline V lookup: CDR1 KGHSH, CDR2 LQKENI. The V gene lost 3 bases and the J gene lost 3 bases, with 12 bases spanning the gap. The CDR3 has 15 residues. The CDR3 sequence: CASSPAGKVGNTIYF. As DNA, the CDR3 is TGTGCCAGCTCACCCGCAGGGAAGGTTGGAAACACCATATATTTT.

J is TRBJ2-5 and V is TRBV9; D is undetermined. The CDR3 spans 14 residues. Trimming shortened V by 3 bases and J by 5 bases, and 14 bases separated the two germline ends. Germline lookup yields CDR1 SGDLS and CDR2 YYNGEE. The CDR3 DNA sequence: TGTGCCAGCAGCGGGAACGAGGCTGGCGAGACCCAGTACTTC. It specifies CASSGNEAGETQYF.

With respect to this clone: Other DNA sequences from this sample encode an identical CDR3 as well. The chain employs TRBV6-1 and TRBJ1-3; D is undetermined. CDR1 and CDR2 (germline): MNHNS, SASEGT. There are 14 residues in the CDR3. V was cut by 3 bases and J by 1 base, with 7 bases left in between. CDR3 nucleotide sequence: TGTGCCAGCAGTGACGGGGTTTCTGGAAACACCATATATTTT. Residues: CASSDGVSGNTIYF.

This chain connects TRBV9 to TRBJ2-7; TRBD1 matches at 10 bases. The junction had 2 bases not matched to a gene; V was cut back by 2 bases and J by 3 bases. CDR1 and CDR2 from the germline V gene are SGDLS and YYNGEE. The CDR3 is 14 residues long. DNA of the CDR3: TGTGCCAGCAGCGTGGGACAGGGGTTCTACGAGCAGTACTTC. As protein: CASSVGQGFYEQYF.

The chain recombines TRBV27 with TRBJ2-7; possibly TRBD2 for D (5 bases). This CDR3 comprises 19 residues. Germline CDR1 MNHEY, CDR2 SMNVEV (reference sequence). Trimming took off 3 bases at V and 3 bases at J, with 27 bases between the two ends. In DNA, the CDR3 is TGTGCCAGCAGTTTTGGACTCGTCCCCGGGATCGGGCAGATCTACGAGCAGTACTTC. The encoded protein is CASSFGLVPGIGQIYEQYF.

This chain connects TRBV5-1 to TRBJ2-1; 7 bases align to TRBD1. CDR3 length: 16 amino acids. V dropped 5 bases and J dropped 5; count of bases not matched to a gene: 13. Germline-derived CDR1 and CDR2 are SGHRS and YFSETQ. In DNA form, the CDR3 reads TGCGCCAGCAGTCCCGAGGGGGCAGGGACACACAATGAGCAGTTCTTC. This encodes CASSPEGAGTHNEQFF. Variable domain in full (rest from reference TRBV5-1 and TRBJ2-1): KAGVTQTPRYLIKTRGQQVTLSCSPISGHRSVSWYQQTPGQGLQFLFEYFSETQRNKGNFPGRFSGRQFSNSRSEMNVSTLELGDSALYLCASSPEGAGTHNEQFFGPGTRLTVL.

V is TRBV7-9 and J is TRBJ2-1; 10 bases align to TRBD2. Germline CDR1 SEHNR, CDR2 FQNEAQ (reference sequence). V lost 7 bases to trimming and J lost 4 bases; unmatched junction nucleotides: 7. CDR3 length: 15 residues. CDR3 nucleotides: TGTGCCAGCAACAAAGCGGGGGGGCTTTACAATGAGCAGTTCTTC. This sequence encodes CASNKAGGLYNEQFF.

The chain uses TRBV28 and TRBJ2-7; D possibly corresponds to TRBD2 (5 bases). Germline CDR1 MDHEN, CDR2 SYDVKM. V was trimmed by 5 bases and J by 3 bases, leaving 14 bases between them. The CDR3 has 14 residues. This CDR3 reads CASSPRYAGYEQYF. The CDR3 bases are TGTGCCAGCAGTCCCCGTTACGCGGGCTACGAGCAGTACTTC.

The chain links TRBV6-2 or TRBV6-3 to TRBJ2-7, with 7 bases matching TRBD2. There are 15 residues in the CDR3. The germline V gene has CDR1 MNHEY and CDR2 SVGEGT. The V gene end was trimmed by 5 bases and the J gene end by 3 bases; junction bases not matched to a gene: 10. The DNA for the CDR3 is TGTGCCAGCAGTCCCCTGGGAGGGAGTGACTACGAGCAGTACTTC. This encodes CASSPLGGSDYEQYF.

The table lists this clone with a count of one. CDR3 loop: CASSIGRNYEQYF. CDR3 DNA: TGTGCCAGTAGTATAGGACGGAACTACGAGCAGTACTTC. This chain joins TRBV19 and TRBJ2-7; D call uncertain. Trimming removed 1 base at V and 3 bases at J, with 7 bases between. The CDR3 contains 13 residues. CDR1 is LNHDA and CDR2 is SQIVND in the germline V gene (reference sequence).

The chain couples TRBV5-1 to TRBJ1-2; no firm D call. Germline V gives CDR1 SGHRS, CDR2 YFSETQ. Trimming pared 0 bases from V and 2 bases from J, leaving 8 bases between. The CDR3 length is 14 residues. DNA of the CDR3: TGCGCCAGCAGCTTGGACAGACCCAACTATGGCTACACCTTC. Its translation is CASSLDRPNYGYTF.

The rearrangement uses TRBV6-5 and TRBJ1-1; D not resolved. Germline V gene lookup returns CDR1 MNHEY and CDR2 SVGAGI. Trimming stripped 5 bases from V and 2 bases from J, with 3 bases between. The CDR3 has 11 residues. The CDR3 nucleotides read TGTGCCAGCAGTATTAACACTGAAGCTTTCTTT. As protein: CASSINTEAFF.

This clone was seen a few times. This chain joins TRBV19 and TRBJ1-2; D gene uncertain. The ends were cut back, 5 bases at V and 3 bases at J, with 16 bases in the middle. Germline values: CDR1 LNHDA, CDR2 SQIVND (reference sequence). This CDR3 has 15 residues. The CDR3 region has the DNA TGTGCCAGTAGTCAGGACGGCCAGCCTCACTATGGCTACACCTTC. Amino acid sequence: CASSQDGQPHYGYTF.

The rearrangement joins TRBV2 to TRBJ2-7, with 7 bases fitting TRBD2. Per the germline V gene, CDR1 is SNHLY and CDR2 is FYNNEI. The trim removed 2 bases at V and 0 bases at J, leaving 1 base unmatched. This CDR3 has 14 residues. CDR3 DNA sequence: TGTGCCAGCAGTGAAAGCGGGGCCTCCTACGAGCAGTACTTC. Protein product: CASSESGASYEQYF.

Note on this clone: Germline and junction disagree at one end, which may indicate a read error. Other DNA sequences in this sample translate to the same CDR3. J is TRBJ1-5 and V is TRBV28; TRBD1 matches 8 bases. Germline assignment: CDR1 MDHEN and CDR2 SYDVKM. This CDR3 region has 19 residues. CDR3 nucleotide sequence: TGTGCCAGCAGCACCAGGGGGCGTAAAAGACCCTGGAGCAATCAGCCTCAGCATTTT. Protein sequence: CASSTRGRKRPWSNQPQHF.

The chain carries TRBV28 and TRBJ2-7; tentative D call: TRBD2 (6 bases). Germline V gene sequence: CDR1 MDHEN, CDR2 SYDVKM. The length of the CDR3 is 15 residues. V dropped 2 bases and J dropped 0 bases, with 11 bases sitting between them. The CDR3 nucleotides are TGTGCCAGCAGTTTACGGGGGATGGGCTCCTACGAGCAGTACTTC. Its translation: CASSLRGMGSYEQYF.

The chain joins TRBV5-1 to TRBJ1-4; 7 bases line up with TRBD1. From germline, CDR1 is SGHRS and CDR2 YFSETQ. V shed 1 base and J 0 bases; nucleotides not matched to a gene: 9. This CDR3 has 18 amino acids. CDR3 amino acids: CASSLRPGGLSTNEKLFF. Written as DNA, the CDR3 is TGCGCCAGCAGCTTGCGGCCAGGGGGGTTATCAACTAATGAAAAACTGTTTTTT.

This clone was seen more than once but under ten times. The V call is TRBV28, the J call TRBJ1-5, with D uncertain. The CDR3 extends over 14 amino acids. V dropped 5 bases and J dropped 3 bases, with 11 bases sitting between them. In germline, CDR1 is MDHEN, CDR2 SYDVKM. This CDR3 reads CASSPTDYNQPQHF. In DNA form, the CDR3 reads TGTGCCAGCAGTCCCACAGATTACAATCAGCCCCAGCATTTT.